This T cell receptor (beta chain) was sequenced in a study of shared clonotypes between healthy human individuals. A note on this clone: Its specificity is not known.

Using immunoSEQ multiplex PCR, the repertoire was profiled, and TCRdb retains in-frame clones only, with some absent. This sample has over a million clones, with roughly 96% found just once. The study, taken as a whole, reports: Generally, naive subsets (rather than memory subsets) showed larger estimated richness.

The TCR comes from a young man in good health. What was sequenced was naive CD4+ T cells sorted from blood. The sample's subset: CD45RA+ positively selected.

This CDR3 reads CASSSSTYEQYF. The CDR3 DNA sequence: TGTGCCAGCAGCTCCTCAACCTACGAGCAGTACTTC. The chain links TRBV11-2 to TRBJ2-7, with D unclear. Germline V gene data show CDR1 as SGHAT and CDR2 as FQNNGV. The length of the CDR3 is 12 residues. The V end was cut by 4 bases, the J end by 2 bases, with 6 bases between.